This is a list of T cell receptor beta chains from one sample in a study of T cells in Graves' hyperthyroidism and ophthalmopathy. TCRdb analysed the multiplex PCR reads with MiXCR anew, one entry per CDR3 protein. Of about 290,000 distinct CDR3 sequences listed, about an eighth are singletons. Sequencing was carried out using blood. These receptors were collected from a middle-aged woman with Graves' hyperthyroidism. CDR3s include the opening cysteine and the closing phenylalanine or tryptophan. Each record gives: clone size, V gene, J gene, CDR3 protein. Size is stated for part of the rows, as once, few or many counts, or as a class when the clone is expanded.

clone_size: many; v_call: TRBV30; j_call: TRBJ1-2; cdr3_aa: CAWNGGRAYGYTF
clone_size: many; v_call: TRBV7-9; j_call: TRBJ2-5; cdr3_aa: CASSPAVQGGFQETQYF
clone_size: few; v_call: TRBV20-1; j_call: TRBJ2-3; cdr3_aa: CSAPFGGPTDTQYF
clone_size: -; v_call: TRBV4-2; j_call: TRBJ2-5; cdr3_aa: CASSQDQFKETQYF
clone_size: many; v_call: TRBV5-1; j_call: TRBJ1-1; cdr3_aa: CASSFGSGGATNTEAFF
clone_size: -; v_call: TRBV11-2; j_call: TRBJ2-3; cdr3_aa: CASSLDGGAADTQYF
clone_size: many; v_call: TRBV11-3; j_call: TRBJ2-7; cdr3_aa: CASSPRLGTSSEQYF
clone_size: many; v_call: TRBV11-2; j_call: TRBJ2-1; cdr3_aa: CASSLEVSGRDNEQFF
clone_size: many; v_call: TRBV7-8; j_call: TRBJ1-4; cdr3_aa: CASSPQGVTNEKLFF
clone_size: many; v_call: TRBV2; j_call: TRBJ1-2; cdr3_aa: CASSSPTGGNYGYTF
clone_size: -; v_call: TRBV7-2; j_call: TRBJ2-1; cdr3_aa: CASSSRRTSNEQFF
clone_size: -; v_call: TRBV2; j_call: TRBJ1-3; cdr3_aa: CASSEMTGSGNTIYF
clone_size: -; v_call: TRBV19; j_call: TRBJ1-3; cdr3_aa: CASSDTTRATIYF
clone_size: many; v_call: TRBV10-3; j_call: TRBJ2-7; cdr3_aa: CAISDPATSYEQYF
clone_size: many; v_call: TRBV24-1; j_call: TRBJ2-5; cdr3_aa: CATSDPGVAGDAETQYF
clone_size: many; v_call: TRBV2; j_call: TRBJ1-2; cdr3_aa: CASSADGQGNYGYTF
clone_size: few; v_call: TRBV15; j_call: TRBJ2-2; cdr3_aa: CATSRELGTGTGELFF
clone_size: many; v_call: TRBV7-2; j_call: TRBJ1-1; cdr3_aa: CASSLAWTEAFF
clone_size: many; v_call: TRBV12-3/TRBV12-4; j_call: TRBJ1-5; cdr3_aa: CASSLREGSNQPQHF
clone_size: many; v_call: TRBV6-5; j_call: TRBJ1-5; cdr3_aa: CASSYGDAQPQHF
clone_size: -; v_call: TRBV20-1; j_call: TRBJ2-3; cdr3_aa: CSASLPRAGGADTQYF
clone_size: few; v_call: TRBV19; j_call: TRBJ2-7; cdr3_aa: CASSPWQGDYEQYF
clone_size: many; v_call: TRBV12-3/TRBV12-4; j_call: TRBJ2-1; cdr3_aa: CASSRMEEQFF
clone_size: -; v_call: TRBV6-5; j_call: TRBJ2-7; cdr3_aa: CASELGSLGEQYF
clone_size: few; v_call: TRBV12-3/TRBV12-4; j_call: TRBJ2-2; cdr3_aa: CASRGLAVANTGELFF
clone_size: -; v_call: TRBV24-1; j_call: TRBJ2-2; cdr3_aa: CATSDFRALSGTGELFF
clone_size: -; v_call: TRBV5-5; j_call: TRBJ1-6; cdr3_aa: CASSFEGLINSPLHF
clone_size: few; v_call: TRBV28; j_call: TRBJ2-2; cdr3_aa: CASTKAGTDTGELFF
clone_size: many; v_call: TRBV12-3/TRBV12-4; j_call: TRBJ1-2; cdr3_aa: CASSLGGPINYGYTF
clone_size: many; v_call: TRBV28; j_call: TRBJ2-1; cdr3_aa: CATLRDRGDNEQFF
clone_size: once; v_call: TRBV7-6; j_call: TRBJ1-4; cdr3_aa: CASSGTGITNEKLFF
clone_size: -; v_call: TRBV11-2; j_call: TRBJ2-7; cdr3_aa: CASSLDRRDKAFTYEQYF
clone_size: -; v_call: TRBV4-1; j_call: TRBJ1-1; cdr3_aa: CASSQDSGQGGTEAFF
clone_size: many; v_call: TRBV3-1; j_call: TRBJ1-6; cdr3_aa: CASSPGTVRTPLHF
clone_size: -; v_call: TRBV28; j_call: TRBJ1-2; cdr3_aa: CASSWGNRGQGGYTF
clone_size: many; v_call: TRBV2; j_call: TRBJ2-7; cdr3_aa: CASSKGVLQYF
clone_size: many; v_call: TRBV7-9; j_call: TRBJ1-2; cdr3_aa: CASSSPGHNGYTF
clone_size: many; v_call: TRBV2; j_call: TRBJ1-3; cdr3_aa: CASSGRYSGNTIYF
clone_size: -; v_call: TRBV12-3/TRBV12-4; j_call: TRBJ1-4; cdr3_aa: CASSSGGPIEKLFF
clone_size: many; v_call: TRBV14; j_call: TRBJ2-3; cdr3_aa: CASSQEYRERTDTQYF
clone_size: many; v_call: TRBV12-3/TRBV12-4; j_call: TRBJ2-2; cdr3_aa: CASSLGLGGTGELFF
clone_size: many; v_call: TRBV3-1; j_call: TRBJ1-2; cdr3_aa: CASSQDHRANYGYTF
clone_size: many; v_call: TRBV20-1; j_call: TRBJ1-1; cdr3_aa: CSAGDRGRFTEAFF
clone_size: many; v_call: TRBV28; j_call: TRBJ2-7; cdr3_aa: CASNLSPFYEQYF
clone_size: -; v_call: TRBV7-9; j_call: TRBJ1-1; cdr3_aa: CASSPPPGTGRDTEAFF
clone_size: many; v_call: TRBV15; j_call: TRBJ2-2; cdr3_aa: CATSPTGQLYTGELFF
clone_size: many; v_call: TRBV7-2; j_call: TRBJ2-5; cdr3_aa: CASSASPRETQYF
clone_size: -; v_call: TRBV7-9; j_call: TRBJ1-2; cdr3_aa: CASSLNPDQGTANYGYTF
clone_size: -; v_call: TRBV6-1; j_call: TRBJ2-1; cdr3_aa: CASSEGTPQFF
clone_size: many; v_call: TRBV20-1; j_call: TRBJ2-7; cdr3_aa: CSARVPSGSYEQYF